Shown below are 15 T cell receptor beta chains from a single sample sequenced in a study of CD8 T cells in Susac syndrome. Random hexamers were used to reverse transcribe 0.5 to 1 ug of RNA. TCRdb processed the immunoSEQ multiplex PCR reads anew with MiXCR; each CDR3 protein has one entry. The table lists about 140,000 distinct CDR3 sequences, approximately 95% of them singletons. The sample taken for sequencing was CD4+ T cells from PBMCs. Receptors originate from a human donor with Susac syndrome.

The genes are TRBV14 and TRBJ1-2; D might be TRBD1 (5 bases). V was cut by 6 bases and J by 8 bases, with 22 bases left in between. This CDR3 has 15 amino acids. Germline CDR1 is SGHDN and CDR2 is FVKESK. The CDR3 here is CASSQFGTSVVGYTF. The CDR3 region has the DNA TGTGCCAGCAGTCAATTCGGGACGTCAGTCGTAGGCTACACCTTC.

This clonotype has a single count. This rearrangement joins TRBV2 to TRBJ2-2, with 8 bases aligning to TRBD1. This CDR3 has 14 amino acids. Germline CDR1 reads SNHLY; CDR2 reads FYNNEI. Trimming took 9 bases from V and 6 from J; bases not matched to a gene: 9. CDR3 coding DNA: TGTGCCAGTCAAAAACAGGGGGTTGCCGGGGAGCTGTTTTTT. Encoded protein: CASQKQGVAGELFF.

For the CDR3, the DNA is TGTGCCAGCTCACCGAAACAGGGAGAATCTGGAAACACCATATATTTT. Its protein product is CASSPKQGESGNTIYF. V usage is TRBV18 and J usage is TRBJ1-3, with TRBD1 as a possible D gene (6 bases). CDR3 length: 16 amino acids. V lost 3 bases to trimming and J lost 1 base, with 13 bases between them. Germline CDR1 KGHSH, CDR2 LQKENI.

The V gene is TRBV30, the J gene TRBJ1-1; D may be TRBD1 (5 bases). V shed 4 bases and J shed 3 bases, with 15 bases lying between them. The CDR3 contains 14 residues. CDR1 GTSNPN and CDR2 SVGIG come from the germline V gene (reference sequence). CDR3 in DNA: TGTGCCTGGACAGGGCTTCGTCGGGACACTGAAGCTTTCTTT. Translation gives CAWTGLRRDTEAFF.

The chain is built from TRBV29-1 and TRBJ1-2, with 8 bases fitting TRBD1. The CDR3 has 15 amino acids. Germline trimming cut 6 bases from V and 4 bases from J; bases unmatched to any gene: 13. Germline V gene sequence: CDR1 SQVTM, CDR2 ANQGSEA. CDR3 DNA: TGCAGCGTCGTCACAGGGGGGGCCTCTAGCTATGGCTACACCTTC. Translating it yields CSVVTGGASSYGYTF.

The CDR3 is CSGSTPSSYNEQFF. Here the CDR3 DNA reads TGCAGCGGCTCGACTCCTAGCTCCTACAATGAGCAGTTCTTC. The chain is built from TRBV29-1 and TRBJ2-1, with no clear D. V lost 7 bases and J lost 0, with 13 bases in between. Germline V gives CDR1 SQVTM, CDR2 ANQGSEA. The CDR3 is 14 amino acids.

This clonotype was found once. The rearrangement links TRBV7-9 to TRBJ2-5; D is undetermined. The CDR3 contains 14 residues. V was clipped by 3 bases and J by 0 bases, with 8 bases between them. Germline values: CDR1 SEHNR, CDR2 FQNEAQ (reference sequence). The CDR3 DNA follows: TGTGCCAGCAGCTTCCAAACTAACCAAGAGACCCAGTACTTC. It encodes CASSFQTNQETQYF. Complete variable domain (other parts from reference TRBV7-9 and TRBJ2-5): DTGVSQNPRHKITKRGQNVTFRCDPISEHNRLYWYRQTLGQGPEFLTYFQNEAQLEKSRLLSDRFSAERPKGSFSTLEIQRTEQGDSAMYLCASSFQTNQETQYFGPGTRLLVL.

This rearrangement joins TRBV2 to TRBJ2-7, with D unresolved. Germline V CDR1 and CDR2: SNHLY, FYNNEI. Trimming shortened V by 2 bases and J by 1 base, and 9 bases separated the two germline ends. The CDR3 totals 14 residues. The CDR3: CASSEYTYSYEQYF. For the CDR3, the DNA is TGTGCCAGCAGTGAATATACATATTCCTACGAGCAGTACTTC.

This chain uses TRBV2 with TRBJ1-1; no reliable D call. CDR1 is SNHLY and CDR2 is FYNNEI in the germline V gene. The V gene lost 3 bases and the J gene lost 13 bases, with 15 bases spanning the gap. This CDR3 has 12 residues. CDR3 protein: CASSDFWAGGFF. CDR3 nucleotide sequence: TGTGCCAGCAGTGATTTTTGGGCAGGAGGTTTCTTT.

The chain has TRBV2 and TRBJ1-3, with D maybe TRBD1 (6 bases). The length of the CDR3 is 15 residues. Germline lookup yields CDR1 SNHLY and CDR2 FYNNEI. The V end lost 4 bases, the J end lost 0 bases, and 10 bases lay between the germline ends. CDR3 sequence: CASSGLTGSGNTIYF. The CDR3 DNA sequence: TGTGCCAGCAGTGGATTGACAGGCTCTGGAAACACCATATATTTT.

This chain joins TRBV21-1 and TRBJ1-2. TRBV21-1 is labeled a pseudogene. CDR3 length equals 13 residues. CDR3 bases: TGTGCCAGCAGCAAACGGGGTCGGGGAGGCTACACCTTC. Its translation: CASSKRGRGGYTF.

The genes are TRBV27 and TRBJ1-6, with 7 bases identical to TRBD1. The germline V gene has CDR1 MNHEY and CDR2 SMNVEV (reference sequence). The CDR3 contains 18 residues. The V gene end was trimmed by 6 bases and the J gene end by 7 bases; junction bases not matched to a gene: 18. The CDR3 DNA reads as TGTGCCAGCAGCTTCAAACAGGGGACACCCTATGTGAATTCACCCCTCCACTTT. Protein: CASSFKQGTPYVNSPLHF.

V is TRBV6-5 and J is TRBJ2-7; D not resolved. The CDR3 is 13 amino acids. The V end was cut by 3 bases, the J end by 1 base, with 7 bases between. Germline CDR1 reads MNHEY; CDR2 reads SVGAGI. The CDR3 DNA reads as TGTGCCAGCAGTTATGGTCTGTCCTACGAGCAGTACTTC. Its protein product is CASSYGLSYEQYF.

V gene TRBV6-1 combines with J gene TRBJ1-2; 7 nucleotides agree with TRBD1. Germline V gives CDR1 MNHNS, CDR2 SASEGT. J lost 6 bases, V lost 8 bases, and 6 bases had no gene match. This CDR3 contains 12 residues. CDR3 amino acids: CASARDSDGYTF. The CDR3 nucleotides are TGTGCCAGCGCGCGGGACAGCGATGGCTACACCTTC.

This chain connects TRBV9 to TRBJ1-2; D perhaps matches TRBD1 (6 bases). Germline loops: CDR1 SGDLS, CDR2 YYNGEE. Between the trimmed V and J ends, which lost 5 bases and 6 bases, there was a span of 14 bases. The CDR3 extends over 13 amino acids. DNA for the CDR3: TGTGCCAGCAGGCGAGGGGGTATGGATGGCTACACCTTC. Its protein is CASRRGGMDGYTF.